This TCR beta chain emerged from a study of T cell repertoires in cytomegalovirus infection. Looking at the study overall: Indications came from public TCR beta signatures; they pointed to CMV infection and to a matching HLA type.

TCRdb reprocessed the reads via MiXCR and lists one record per CDR3 protein. Of around 530,000 distinct CDR3 sequences listed, around 27% are singletons. This clonotype has more than one count but fewer than ten. The antigen remains unidentified. The study, taken as a whole, reports: Cumulated frequencies of public TCR beta families served to identify carriers of CMV plus the relevant HLA. The ex vivo response showed dominance by HLA-C-restricted CMV-specific TCR beta clonotypes.

This TCR derives from a human donor in good health (CMV status not recorded). Some clones in this sample may be carry-over from other donors' samples. The sample consisted of PBMCs.

The CDR3 loop reads CASSLSGPSFGTEAFF. CDR3 sequence (DNA): TGTGCCAGCAGTTTATCGGGGCCCAGTTTCGGAACTGAAGCTTTCTTT. J is TRBJ1-1 and V is TRBV27; a possible D gene is TRBD1 (5 bases). V was pared by 0 bases and J by 5 bases, with 16 bases between. This CDR3 is 16 amino acids long. Germline V gene lookup returns CDR1 MNHEY and CDR2 SMNVEV (reference sequence).